This is a list of T cell receptor beta chains from one sample in a study of blood T cells in healthy people across ages. MiXCR was run by TCRdb on the 5' RACE reads, yielding one entry per CDR3 protein. The sample carries 630,000 or so distinct CDR3 sequences, approximately 30% recorded once. Sample: blood. All receptors come from an elderly woman in good health. CDR3s include the opening cysteine and the closing phenylalanine or tryptophan. D genes are given only for firm matches. The listing skips clone size in some rows; elsewhere it reads once, few, many or a size class.

CDR3 protein,CDR3 DNA,V gene,D gene,clone size,J gene
CASKTSGGYNEQFF,TGTGCCAGCAAAACTAGCGGGGGCTACAATGAGCAGTTCTTC,TRBV6-5,TRBD2,many,TRBJ2-1
CASSLWDREGYF,TGTGCCAGCAGCTTGTGGGACAGGGAGGGGTACTTC,TRBV5-6,TRBD1,many,TRBJ2-4
CASTLGPGNEQYF,TGTGCCAGCACCCTAGGTCCAGGGAACGAGCAGTACTTC,TRBV6-1,-,many,TRBJ2-7
CAWSVSTVSYEQYF,TGTGCCTGGAGTGTATCCACGGTATCCTACGAGCAGTACTTC,TRBV30,-,many,TRBJ2-7
CASSLAPSGGPDTQYF,TGCGCCAGCAGCTTGGCCCCTAGCGGGGGGCCCGATACGCAGTATTTT,TRBV5-1,TRBD2,many,TRBJ2-3
CASGLAYEQYF,TGTGCCTCCGGACTAGCCTACGAGCAGTACTTC,TRBV10-3,TRBD2,many,TRBJ2-7
CAISEPTGTGGGLSTDTQYF,TGTGCCATCAGTGAACCGACCGGGACAGGGGGTGGCCTTAGCACAGATACGCAGTATTTT,TRBV10-3,TRBD1,many,TRBJ2-3
CASSSSLNYGYTF,TGTGCCAGCAGTTCGTCCCTAAACTATGGCTACACCTTC,TRBV6-6,-,many,TRBJ1-2
CASSGLRDKGCGYTF,TGTGCCAGCAGTGGGCTCCGGGACAAGGGCTGTGGCTACACCTTC,TRBV10-3,-,-,TRBJ1-2
CAWRAGGYTF,TGTGCCTGGAGGGCCGGAGGCTACACCTTC,TRBV30,-,-,TRBJ1-2
CASSPGAGREQYF,TGTGCCAGCAGCCCCGGGGCAGGGCGGGAGCAGTACTTC,TRBV7-2,TRBD2,many,TRBJ2-5
CASTRTGTLFEAAFF,TGTGCCAGCACCCGGACAGGTACCCTTTTCGAGGCGGCGTTCTTC,TRBV7-8,TRBD1,many,TRBJ2-1
CASSLAWQGDIQYF,TGTGCCAGCAGCTTAGCGTGGCAGGGGGACATTCAGTACTTC,TRBV7-2,TRBD1,-,TRBJ2-4
CASSYGGQSYTF,TGTGCCAGCAGTTACGGGGGGCAGAGCTACACCTTC,TRBV6-2/TRBV6-3,-,many,TRBJ1-2
CSAGDSLLHEQFF,TGCAGCGCTGGAGACAGCCTCCTCCATGAGCAGTTCTTC,TRBV20-1,-,few,TRBJ2-1
CASEDSSLPYNEQFF,TGTGCCAGCGAGGACAGCTCACTCCCCTACAATGAGCAGTTCTTC,TRBV25-1,-,many,TRBJ2-1
CASSLAAGERIDTQYF,TGTGCCAGCAGCTTAGCGGCCGGAGAAAGGATAGATACGCAGTATTTT,TRBV7-2,-,-,TRBJ2-3
CSARERYTDTQYF,TGCAGTGCTAGAGAGCGGTACACAGATACGCAGTATTTT,TRBV20-1,-,-,TRBJ2-3
CASSLEDSSYEQYF,TGTGCCAGCAGCCTCGAGGACAGCTCCTACGAGCAGTACTTC,TRBV7-6,-,many,TRBJ2-7
CASSLGGTVYEQYF,TGTGCCAGCAGCTTAGGGGGGACCGTCTACGAGCAGTACTTC,TRBV7-2,-,many,TRBJ2-7
CATSDAQETGELFF,TGTGCCACCAGCGATGCCCAGGAGACTGGGGAGCTGTTTTTT,TRBV24-1,-,few,TRBJ2-2
CSASDSGAADTQYF,TGCAGTGCATCGGATAGCGGGGCCGCAGATACGCAGTATTTT,TRBV20-1,TRBD2,-,TRBJ2-3
CATSRDPPGGLTDTQYF,TGTGCCACCAGCAGAGATCCGCCCGGGGGGCTCACAGATACGCAGTATTTT,TRBV15,-,many,TRBJ2-3